The clone carrying this T cell receptor (beta chain) came up many times. Its antigen remains unknown. The sample originates from a study of T-cell reconstitution after alpha-beta-depleted transplantation in children. Unique molecular identifiers tagged the TCRbeta library. Via MiXCR, TCRdb re-called the PCR reads, giving one row per CDR3 protein. The sample yields 200,000 to 300,000 distinct CDR3 sequences, roughly a quarter seen once. Study outcomes and limitations: It was surviving recipient T cells and thymic progenitors that gave some patients high TCRbeta diversity at day 60. The main origin of T-cell counts and diversity one year after transplant was newly produced T cells.

The sequence came from a girl aged 2 to 10 with Fanconi anemia, due to receive a stem cell transplant. The material sequenced was PBMCs, taken before TCRalphabeta/CD19-depleted stem cell transplant.

The CDR3 loop reads CASSQVLARGEQYF. In DNA, the CDR3 is TGTGCCAGCAGCCAAGTGCTAGCTCGAGGGGAGCAGTACTTC. The chain carries TRBV14 and TRBJ2-7; weak D call: TRBD2 (5 bases). CDR1 is SGHDN, CDR2 FVKESK, per germline. Trimming pared 1 base from V and 7 bases from J, leaving 14 bases between. This CDR3 region has 14 residues.